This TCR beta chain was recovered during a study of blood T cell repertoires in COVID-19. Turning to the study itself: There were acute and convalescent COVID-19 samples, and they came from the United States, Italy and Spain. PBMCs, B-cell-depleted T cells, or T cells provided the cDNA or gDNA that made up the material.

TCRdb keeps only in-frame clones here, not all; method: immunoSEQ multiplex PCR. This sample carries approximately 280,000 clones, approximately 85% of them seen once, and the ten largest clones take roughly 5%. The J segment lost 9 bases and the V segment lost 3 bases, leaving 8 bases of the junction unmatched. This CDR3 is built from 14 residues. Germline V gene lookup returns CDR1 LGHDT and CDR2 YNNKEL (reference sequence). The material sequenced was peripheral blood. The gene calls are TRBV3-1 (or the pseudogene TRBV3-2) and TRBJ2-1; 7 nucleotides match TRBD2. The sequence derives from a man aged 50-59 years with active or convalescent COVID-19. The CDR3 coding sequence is TGTGCCAGCAGCCAGTTCGGACTAGGAGGTGAGCAGTTCTTC. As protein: CASSQFGLGGEQFF.